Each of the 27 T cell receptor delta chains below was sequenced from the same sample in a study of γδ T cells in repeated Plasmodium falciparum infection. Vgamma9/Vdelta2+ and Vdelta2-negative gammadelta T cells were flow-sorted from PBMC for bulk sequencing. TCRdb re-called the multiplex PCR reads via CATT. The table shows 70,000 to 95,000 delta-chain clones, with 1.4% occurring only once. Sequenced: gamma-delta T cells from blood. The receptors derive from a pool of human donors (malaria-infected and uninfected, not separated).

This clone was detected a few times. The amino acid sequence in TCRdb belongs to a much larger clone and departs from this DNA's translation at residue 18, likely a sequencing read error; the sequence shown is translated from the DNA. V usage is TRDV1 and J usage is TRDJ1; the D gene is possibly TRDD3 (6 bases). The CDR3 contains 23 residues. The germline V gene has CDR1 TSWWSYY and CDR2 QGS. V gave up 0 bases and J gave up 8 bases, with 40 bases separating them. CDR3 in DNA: TGTGCTCTTGGGGAACTAATTGTGTCACCCATAAAGTCAAATTTTACTGGGAACCAGAAACTCATCTTT. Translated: CALGELIVSPIKSNFTGNQKLIF.

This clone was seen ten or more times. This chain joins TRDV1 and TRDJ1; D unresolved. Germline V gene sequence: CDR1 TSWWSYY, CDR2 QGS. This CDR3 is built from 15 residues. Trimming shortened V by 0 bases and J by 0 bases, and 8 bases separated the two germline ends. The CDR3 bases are TGTGCTCTTGGGGAACTGGGAGCCTACACCGATAAACTCATCTTT. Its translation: CALGELGAYTDKLIF.

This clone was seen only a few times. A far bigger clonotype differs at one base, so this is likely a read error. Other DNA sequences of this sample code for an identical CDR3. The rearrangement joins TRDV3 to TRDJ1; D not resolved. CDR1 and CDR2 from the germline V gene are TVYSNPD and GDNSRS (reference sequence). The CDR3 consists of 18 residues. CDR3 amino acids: CAFIVNQGLLTYTDKLIF. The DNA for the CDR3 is TGTGCCTTTATAGTTAATCAGGGACTCCTGACGTACACCGATAAACTCATCTTC.

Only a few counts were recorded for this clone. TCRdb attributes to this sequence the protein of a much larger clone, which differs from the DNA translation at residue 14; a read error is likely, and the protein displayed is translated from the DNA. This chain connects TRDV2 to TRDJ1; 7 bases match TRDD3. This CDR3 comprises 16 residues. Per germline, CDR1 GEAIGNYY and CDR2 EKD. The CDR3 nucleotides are TGTGCCTGTGTCCCACTACTGGGGACCCACACCGATAAACCCATCTTT. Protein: CACVPLLGTHTDKPIF.

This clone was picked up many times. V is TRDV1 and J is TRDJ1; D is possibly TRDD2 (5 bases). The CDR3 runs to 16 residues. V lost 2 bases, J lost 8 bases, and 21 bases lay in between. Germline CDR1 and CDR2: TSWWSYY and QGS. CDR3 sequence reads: CALGECPNDALYKLIF. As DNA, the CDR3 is TGTGCTCTTGGGGAATGTCCTAATGATGCACTCTACAAACTCATCTTT.

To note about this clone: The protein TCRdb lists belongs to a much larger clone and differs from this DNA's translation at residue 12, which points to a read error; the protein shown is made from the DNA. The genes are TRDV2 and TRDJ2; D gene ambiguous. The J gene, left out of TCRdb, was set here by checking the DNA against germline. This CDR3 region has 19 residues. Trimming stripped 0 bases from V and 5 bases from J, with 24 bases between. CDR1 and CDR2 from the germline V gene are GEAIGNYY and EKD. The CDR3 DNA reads TGTGCCTGTGACACCGACGTCCCAACCCGTACTGAGGAAACAGCACAACTCTTCTTT. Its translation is CACDTDVPTRTEETAQLFF.

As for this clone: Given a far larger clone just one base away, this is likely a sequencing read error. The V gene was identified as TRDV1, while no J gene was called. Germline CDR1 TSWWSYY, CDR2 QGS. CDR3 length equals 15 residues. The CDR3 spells CALGVRPSPTDKLIF. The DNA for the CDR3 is TGTGCTCTTGGGGTCCGGCCTTCTCCCACCGATAAACTCATCTTC.

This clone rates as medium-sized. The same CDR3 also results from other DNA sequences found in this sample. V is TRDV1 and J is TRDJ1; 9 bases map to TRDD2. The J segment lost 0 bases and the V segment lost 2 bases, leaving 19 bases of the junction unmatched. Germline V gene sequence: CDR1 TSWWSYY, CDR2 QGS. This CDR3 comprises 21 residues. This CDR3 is CALGEKAFLHLVLLHTDKLIF. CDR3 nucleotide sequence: TGTGCTCTTGGGGAAAAGGCCTTCCTACACCTAGTACTCCTTCACACCGATAAACTCATCTTT.

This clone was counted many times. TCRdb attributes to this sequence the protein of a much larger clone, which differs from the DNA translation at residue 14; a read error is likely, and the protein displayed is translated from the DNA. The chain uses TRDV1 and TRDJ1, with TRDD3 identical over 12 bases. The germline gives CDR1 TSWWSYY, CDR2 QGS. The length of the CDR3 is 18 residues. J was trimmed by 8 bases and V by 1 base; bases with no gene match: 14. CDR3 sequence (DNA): TGTGCTCTTGGGGAACCTCATTACTGGGGGATACAAAGGGGGAAACTCATCTTT. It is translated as CALGEPHYWGIQRGKLIF.

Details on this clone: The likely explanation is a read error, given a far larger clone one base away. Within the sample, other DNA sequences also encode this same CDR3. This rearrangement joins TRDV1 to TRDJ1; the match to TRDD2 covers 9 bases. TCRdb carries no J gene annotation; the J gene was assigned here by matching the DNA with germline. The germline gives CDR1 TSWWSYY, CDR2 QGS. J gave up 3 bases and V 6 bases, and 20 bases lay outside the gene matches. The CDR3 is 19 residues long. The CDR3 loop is CALGSPLPTGGLWPDKLIF. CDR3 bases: TGTGCTCTTGGATCTCCCCTTCCTACCGGGGGATTGTGGCCCGATAAACTCATCTTT.

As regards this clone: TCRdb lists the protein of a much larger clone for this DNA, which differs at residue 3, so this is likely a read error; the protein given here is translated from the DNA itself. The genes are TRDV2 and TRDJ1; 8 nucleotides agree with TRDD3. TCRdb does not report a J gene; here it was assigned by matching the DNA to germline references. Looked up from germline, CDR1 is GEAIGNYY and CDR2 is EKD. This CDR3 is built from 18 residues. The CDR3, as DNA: TGTGCCCGTGACCCAGCCTCCTCGGGGGATAGGCAGCCCGGTAAACTCATCTTT. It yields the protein CARDPASSGDRQPGKLIF.

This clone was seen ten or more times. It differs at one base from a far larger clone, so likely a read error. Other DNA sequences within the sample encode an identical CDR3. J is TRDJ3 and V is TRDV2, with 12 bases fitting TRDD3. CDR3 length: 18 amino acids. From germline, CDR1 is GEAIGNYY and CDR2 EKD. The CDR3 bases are TGTGCCTGGACCACTGGGGGATACCCCTCCTGGGACACTCGACAGATGTTTTTC. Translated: CAWTTGGYPSWDTRQMFF.

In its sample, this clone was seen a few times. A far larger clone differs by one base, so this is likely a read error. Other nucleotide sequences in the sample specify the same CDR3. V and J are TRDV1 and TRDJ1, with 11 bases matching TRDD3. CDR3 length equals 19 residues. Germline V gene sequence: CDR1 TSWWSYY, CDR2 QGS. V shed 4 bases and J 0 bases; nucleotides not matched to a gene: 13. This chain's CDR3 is CALGVLDWGISRYTDKLIF. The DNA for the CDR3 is TGTGCTCTTGGGGTACTTGACTGGGGGATATCCCGGTACACCGATAAACTCATCTTT.

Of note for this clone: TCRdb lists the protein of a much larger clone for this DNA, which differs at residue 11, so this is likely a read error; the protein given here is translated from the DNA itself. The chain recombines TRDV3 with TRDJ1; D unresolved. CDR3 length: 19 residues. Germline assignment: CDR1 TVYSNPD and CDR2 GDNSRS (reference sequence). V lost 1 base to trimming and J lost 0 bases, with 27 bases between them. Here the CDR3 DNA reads TGTGCCTTTACAGCTCGGTCCAACGGAGGGTGGGACTACACCGATAAACTCATCTTT. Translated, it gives CAFTARSNGGWDYTDKLIF.

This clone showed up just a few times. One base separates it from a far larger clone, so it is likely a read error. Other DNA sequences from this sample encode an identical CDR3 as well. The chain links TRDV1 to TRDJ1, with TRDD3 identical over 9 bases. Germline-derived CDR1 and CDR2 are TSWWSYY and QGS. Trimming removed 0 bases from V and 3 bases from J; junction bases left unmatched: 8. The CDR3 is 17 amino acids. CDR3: CALGELLWGIRADKLIF. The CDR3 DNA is TGTGCTCTTGGGGAACTCCTGTGGGGGATAAGAGCCGATAAACTCATCTTT.

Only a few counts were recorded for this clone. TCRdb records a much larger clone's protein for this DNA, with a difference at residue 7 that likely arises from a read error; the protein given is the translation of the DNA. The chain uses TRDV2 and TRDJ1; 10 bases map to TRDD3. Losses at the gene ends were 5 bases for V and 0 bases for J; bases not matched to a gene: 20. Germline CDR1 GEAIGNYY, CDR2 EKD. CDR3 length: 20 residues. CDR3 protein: CACGHSCVLGDTSYTDKLIF. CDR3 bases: TGTGCCTGTGGACATTCCTGCGTGTTGGGGGATACCAGTTACACCGATAAACTCATCTTT.

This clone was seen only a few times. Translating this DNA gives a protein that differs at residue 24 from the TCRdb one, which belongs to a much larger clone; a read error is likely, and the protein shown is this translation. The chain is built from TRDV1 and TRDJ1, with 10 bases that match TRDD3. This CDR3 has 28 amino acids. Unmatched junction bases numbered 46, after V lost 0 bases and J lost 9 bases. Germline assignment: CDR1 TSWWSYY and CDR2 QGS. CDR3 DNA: TGTGCTCTTGGGGAACTTCCTACGTTTACCGTACTGGGGGATCCTTTTGGGATGAACTGGGGTTTGGTAAACCAACTCATCTTT. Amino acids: CALGELPTFTVLGDPFGMNWGLVNQLIF.

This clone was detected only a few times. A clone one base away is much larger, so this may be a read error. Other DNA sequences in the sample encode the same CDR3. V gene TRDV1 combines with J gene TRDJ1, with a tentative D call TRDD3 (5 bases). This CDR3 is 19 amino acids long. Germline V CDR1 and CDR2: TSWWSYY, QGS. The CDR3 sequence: CALGELKKAGSTYTDKLIF. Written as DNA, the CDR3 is TGCGCTCTTGGGGAACTAAAAAAAGCTGGGTCAACCTACACCGATAAACTCATCTTT.

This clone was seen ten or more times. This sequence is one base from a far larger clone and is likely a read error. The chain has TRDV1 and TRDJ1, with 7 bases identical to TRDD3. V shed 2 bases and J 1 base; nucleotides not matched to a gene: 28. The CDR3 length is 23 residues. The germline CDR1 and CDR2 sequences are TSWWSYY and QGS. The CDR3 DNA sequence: TGTGCTCTTGGGGAATATCTTTCCCCGATTAGGAGACTCACTCTGGGGGTCACCGATAAACTCATCTTT. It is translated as CALGEYLSPIRRLTLGVTDKLIF.

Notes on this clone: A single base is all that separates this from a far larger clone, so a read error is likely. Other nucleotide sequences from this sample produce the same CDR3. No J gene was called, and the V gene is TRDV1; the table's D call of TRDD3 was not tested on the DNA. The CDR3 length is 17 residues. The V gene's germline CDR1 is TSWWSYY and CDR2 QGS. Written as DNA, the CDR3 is TGTGCTCTTGGGGAACTAGTATACACTGGGGGATACCTCAAGCTCATCTTT. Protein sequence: CALGELVYTGGYLKLIF.

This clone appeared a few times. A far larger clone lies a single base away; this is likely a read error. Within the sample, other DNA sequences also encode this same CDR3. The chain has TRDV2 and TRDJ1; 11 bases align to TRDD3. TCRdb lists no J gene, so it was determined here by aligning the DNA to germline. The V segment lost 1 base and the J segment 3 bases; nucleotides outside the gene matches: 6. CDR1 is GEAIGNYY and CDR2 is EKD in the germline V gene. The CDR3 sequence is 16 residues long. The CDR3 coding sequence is TGTGCCTGTGACACTCTGGGGGATACTACCCCCGATAAACTCATCTTT. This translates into CACDTLGDTTPDKLIF.

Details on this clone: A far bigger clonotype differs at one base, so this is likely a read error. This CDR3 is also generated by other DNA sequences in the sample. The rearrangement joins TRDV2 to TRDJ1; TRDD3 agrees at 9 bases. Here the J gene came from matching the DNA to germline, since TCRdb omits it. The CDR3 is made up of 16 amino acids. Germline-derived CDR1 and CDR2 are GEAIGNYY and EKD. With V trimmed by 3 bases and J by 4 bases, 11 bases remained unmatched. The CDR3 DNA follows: TGTGCCTGTGACCCTGTCTCCGGGGGATACAACGATAAACTCATCTTT. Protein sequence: CACDPVSGGYNDKLIF.

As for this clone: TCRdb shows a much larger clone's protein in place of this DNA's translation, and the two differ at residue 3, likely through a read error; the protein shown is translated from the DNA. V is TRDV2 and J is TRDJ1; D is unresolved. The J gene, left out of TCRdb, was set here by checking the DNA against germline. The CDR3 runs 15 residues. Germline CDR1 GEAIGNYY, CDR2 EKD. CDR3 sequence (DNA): TGTGCCCGTGACACCGAGGTTCCGTACACCGATAAACTCATCTTT. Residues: CARDTEVPYTDKLIF.

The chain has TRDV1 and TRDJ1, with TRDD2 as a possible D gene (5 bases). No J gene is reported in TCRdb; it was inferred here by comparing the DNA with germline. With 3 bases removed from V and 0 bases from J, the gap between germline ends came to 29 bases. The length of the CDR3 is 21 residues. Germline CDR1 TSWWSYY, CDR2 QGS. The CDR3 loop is CALGETSAGTASPRYTDKLIF. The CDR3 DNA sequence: TGTGCTCTTGGGGAGACTTCCGCCGGTACTGCTTCCCCCCGCTACACCGATAAACTCATCTTT.

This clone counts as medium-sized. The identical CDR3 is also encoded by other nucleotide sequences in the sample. The CDR3 coding sequence is TGTGCCTGTGACCCCCTACTGGGGGATAACGGGGCCGATAAACTCATCTTT. As protein: CACDPLLGDNGADKLIF. The chain combines TRDV2 with TRDJ1, with 11 bases that match TRDD3. V lost 3 bases to trimming and J lost 3 bases; unmatched junction nucleotides: 11. Germline CDR1 is GEAIGNYY and CDR2 is EKD. The CDR3 length is 17 residues.

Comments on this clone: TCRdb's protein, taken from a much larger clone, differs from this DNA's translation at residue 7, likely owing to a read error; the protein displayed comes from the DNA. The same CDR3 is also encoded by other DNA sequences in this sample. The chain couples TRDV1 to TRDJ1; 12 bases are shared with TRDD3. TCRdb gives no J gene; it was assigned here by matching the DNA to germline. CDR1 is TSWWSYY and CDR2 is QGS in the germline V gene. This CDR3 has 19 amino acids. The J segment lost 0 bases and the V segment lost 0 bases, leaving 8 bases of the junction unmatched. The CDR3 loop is CALGELDWGIPSYTDKLIF. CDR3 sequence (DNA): TGTGCTCTTGGGGAACTAGACTGGGGGATACCCTCATACACCGATAAACTCATCTTT.

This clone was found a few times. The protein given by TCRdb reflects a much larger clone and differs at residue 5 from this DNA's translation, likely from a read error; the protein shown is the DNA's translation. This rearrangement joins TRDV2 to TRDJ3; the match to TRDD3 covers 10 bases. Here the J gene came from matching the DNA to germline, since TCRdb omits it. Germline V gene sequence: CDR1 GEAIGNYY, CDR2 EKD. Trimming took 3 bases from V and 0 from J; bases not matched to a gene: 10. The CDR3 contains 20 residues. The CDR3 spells CACDASTGGLYSWDTRQMFF. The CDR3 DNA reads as TGTGCCTGTGACGCATCTACTGGGGGATTATACTCCTGGGACACCCGACAGATGTTTTTC.